This T cell receptor (beta chain) was identified during a study of blood T cells in healthy people across ages. This clonotype was counted a few times. The V gene end was trimmed by 6 bases and the J gene end by 5 bases; junction bases not matched to a gene: 9. The CDR3 has 15 residues. Germline CDR1 is SQVTM and CDR2 is ANQGSEA. Combining a sample-barcoded 5' primer with a J-beta primer mix, a second PCR ran for roughly 7 to 11 cycles. TCRdb fed the 5' RACE reads into MiXCR, producing one record per CDR3 protein. The data show some 1 million distinct CDR3 sequences, with 40% to 50% seen just once and 15% to 20% held by the top ten.

The source is a woman aged 55 to 70 in good health. The sequencing sample was made of blood. The chain carries TRBV29-1 and TRBJ2-3; 12 bases agree with TRBD2. This CDR3 is CSVGRTSGTGDTQYF. The CDR3 DNA reads TGCAGCGTGGGTAGGACTAGCGGGACGGGAGATACGCAGTATTTT.